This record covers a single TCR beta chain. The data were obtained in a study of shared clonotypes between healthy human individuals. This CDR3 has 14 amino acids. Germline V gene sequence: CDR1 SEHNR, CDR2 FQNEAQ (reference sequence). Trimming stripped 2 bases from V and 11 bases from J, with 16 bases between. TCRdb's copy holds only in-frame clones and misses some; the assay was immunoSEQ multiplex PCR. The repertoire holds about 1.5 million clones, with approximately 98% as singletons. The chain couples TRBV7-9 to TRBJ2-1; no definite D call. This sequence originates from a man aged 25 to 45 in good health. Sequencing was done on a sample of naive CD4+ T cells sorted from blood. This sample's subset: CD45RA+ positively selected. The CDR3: CASSLNNGGRKQFF. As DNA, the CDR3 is TGTGCCAGCAGCTTAAATAATGGCGGTCGCAAGCAGTTCTTC.